One sample yielded the 21 T cell receptor beta chains listed below, sequenced in a study of shared clonotypes between healthy human individuals. Naive CD8 isolation took CD45RO-negative cells positively selected for CCR7 and excluded terminally differentiated effector memory CD45RA+ cells. Sequencing used immunoSEQ multiplex PCR; TCRdb keeps in-frame clones, though not all of them. There are around 700,000 clones in the sample; about 92% occur only once, and about a quarter lies in the top ten. Sequenced sample: naive CD8+ T cells sorted from blood. These receptors were taken from a man aged 25 to 40 in good health.

The chain links TRBV12-2 to TRBJ2-6; TRBD1 is taken as the D call from the table, unchecked against the DNA. TRBV12-2 is designated a pseudogene. The CDR3 totals 18 residues. The CDR3 DNA follows: TGTGCAAGTCGCTCGCAGGGGGAGCCCGACTCTGGGGCCAACGTCCTGACTTTC. As protein: CASRSQGEPDSGANVLTF.

This clone has just one count. This chain links TRBV9 with TRBJ2-3; 12 nucleotides agree with TRBD2. Germline lookup yields CDR1 SGDLS and CDR2 YYNGEE. CDR3 length equals 16 residues. The V segment lost 2 bases and the J segment 2 bases; nucleotides outside the gene matches: 3. CDR3 nucleotide sequence: TGTGCCAGCAGCGTTGGGACTAGCGGGCTCACAGATACGCAGTATTTT. It encodes CASSVGTSGLTDTQYF.

The gene calls are TRBV5-1 and TRBJ1-1; possible D gene TRBD1, 6 bases. V lost 3 bases and J lost 4, with 16 bases in between. Germline V CDR1 and CDR2: SGHRS, YFSETQ. The CDR3 sequence is 15 residues long. CDR3 nucleotides: TGCGCCAGCAGCTCAGAATTAACAGGGAGCACTGAAGCTTTCTTT. Translating gives CASSSELTGSTEAFF.

The genes are TRBV6-1 and TRBJ2-7, with TRBD2 as a possible D gene (5 bases). V was cut by 1 base and J by 5 bases, with 9 bases left in between. This CDR3 comprises 13 residues. Germline V gene data show CDR1 as MNHNS and CDR2 as SASEGT. In DNA, the CDR3 is TGTGCCAGCAGTGAAGGCGCGGGTGACGAGCAGTACTTC. Translating it yields CASSEGAGDEQYF.

The CDR3 loop is CASSVASASGGHYGYTF. The CDR3 DNA reads as TGTGCCAGCAGCGTAGCAAGCGCGTCAGGGGGCCACTATGGCTACACCTTC. The V gene is TRBV9, the J gene TRBJ1-2, with 8 nucleotides matching TRBD1. Losses at the gene ends were 0 bases for V and 3 bases for J; bases not matched to a gene: 10. The CDR3 is 17 amino acids. Germline assignment: CDR1 SGDLS and CDR2 YYNGEE.

This chain links TRBV10-3 with TRBJ2-1, with 15 nucleotides matching TRBD2. Germline loops: CDR1 ENHRY, CDR2 SYGVKD. Losses at the gene ends were 3 bases for V and 7 bases for J; bases not matched to a gene: 7. The CDR3 consists of 17 residues. The CDR3 DNA reads as TGTGCCATCAGTGACGGACTAGCGGGAGGGAAACGTAATGAGCAGTTCTTC. Residues: CAISDGLAGGKRNEQFF.

The chain couples TRBV5-8 to TRBJ1-1; D gene uncertain. CDR1 and CDR2 from the germline V gene are SGHTS and YDEGEE. CDR3 length equals 14 residues. V was clipped by 4 bases and J by 3 bases, with 13 bases between them. The CDR3 sequence: CASSTSDGYTEAFF. CDR3 DNA: TGTGCCAGCAGCACCTCCGACGGTTACACTGAAGCTTTCTTT.

The chain carries TRBV29-1 and TRBJ2-7; D unresolved. Germline values: CDR1 SQVTM, CDR2 ANQGSEA. This CDR3 has 13 residues. The V end lost 2 bases, the J end lost 2 bases, and 10 bases lay between the germline ends. In DNA form, the CDR3 reads TGCAGCGTTGAAACAGAAAGAACCTACGAGCAGTACTTC. Its protein product is CSVETERTYEQYF.

CDR3 amino acids: CASSKDGTQGYTF. DNA of the CDR3: TGTGCCAGCAGCAAAGATGGGACTCAGGGCTACACCTTC. The rearrangement uses TRBV21-1 and TRBJ1-2. TRBV21-1 is termed a pseudogene. This CDR3 has 13 amino acids.

This chain connects TRBV7-2 to TRBJ2-6, with a tentative D call TRBD1 (5 bases). Germline V lookup: CDR1 SGHTA, CDR2 FQGNSA. V was shortened by 4 bases and J by 0 bases, with 13 bases between the two germline ends. The CDR3 contains 17 residues. Here the CDR3 reads CASSSNRLRSGANVLTF. The CDR3 DNA is TGTGCCAGCAGCTCAAACAGGTTACGCTCTGGGGCCAACGTCCTGACTTTC.

The chain employs TRBV6-1 and TRBJ2-3; 11 nucleotides align to TRBD2. Unmatched junction bases numbered 12, after V lost 5 bases and J lost 5 bases. Germline V gene data show CDR1 as MNHNS and CDR2 as SASEGT. CDR3 size: 17 residues. CDR3 residues: CASSQEATSGTLDTQYF. DNA for the CDR3: TGTGCCAGCAGTCAAGAGGCGACTAGCGGGACTTTAGATACGCAGTATTTT.

The CDR3 here is CASSLGAATGELFF. The CDR3 DNA reads as TGTGCCAGCAGTTTAGGAGCCGCGACCGGGGAGCTGTTTTTT. V and J are TRBV27 and TRBJ2-2, with D unclear. V was clipped by 2 bases and J by 5 bases, with 9 bases between them. Germline CDR1 is MNHEY and CDR2 is SMNVEV (reference sequence). The CDR3 has 14 residues.

The chain joins TRBV6-1 to TRBJ1-3; D might be TRBD1 (6 bases). The CDR3 extends over 15 amino acids. Germline V gives CDR1 MNHNS, CDR2 SASEGT. The germline V and J ends were trimmed by 4 bases and 1 base, with 11 bases remaining between them. The CDR3 loop reads CASSGGHTSGNTIYF. In nucleotides, the CDR3 is TGTGCCAGCAGTGGGGGGCATACGTCTGGAAACACCATATATTTT.

With regard to this clone: At the DNA level, this CDR3 is encoded by other sequences in the same sample as well. This chain uses TRBV27 with TRBJ2-7, with 11 nucleotides matching TRBD2. Looked up from germline, CDR1 is MNHEY and CDR2 is SMNVEV (reference sequence). There are 15 residues in the CDR3. V shed 5 bases, J shed 1 base, and the junction held 4 bases outside the gene matches. As DNA, the CDR3 is TGTGCCAGCAGTCCCGGGACTAGCGGATCCTACGAGCAGTACTTC. It is translated as CASSPGTSGSYEQYF.

This CDR3 is CASSPSTGTPYEQYF. The DNA of the CDR3 is TGTGCCAGCAGCCCCTCGACAGGGACCCCCTACGAGCAGTACTTC. V gene TRBV7-9 combines with J gene TRBJ2-7, with 7 bases identical to TRBD1. Trimming took 5 bases from V and 2 from J; bases not matched to a gene: 9. In germline, CDR1 is SEHNR, CDR2 FQNEAQ (reference sequence). This CDR3 has 15 amino acids.

V usage is TRBV27 and J usage is TRBJ2-1; no clear D gene. V lost 4 bases to trimming and J lost 7 bases, with 11 bases between them. The V gene's germline CDR1 is MNHEY and CDR2 SMNVEV (reference sequence). There are 13 residues in the CDR3. This CDR3 is CASSSNFGNEQFF. The CDR3 nucleotides are TGTGCCAGCAGTTCGAATTTTGGGAATGAGCAGTTCTTC.

The gene calls are TRBV28 and TRBJ1-1; D not certain. CDR1 and CDR2 from the germline V gene are MDHEN and SYDVKM. The CDR3 extends over 14 amino acids. The ends were cut back, 2 bases at V and 4 bases at J, with 11 bases in the middle. The CDR3 spells CASSLVGIGTEAFF. The CDR3, as DNA: TGTGCCAGCAGTTTAGTGGGGATCGGCACTGAAGCTTTCTTT.

The J gene is TRBJ2-3, the V gene TRBV11-2; D gene uncertain. Germline V gene lookup returns CDR1 SGHAT and CDR2 FQNNGV. The CDR3 sequence is 16 residues long. Trimming removed 2 bases from V and 4 bases from J, with 16 bases in between. This chain's CDR3 is CASSLLGARRSDTQYF. The CDR3 DNA is TGTGCCAGCAGCTTATTGGGCGCCCGTCGATCAGATACGCAGTATTTT.

The V call is TRBV4-2, the J call TRBJ1-1; D remains ambiguous. This CDR3 has 14 amino acids. The germline V gene encodes CDR1 LGHNA and CDR2 YNFKEQ. With 5 bases removed from V and 8 bases from J, the gap between germline ends came to 18 bases. This chain's CDR3 is CASSFTEKRDEAFF. The CDR3, as DNA: TGTGCCAGCAGCTTTACAGAAAAACGTGACGAAGCTTTCTTT.

The chain couples TRBV10-1 to TRBJ2-1; D call uncertain. The V end lost 3 bases, the J end lost 5 bases, and 11 bases lay between the germline ends. The V gene's germline CDR1 is WNHNN and CDR2 SYGVQD (reference sequence). The CDR3 runs to 14 residues. CDR3 protein: CASSELDGNNEQFF. The CDR3 nucleotides are TGCGCCAGCAGTGAACTGGACGGAAACAATGAGCAGTTCTTC.

This clone appeared once. The chain carries TRBV7-9 and TRBJ2-5, with 8 bases fitting TRBD2. Germline CDR1 and CDR2: SEHNR and FQNEAQ (reference sequence). The trim removed 5 bases at V and 4 bases at J, leaving 12 bases unmatched. The CDR3 extends over 16 amino acids. The CDR3 sequence: CASSPTAGGRGETQYF. CDR3 coding DNA: TGTGCCAGCAGCCCCACGGCGGGAGGTCGTGGAGAGACCCAGTACTTC.